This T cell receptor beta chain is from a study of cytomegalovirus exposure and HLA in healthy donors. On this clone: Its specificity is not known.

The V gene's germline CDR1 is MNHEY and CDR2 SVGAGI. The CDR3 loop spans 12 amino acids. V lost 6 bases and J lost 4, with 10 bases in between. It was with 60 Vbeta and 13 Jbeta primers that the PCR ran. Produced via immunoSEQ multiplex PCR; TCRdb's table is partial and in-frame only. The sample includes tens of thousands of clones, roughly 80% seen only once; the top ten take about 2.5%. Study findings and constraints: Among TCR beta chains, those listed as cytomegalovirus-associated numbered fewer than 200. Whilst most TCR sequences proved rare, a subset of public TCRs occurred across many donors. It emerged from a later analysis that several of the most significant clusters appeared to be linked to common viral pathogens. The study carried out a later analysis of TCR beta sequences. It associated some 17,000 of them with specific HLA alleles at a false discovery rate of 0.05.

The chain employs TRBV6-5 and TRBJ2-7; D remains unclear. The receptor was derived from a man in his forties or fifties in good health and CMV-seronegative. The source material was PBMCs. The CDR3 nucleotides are TGTGCCAGCAGAGCCCTCGGGTACGAGCAGTACTTC. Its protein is CASRALGYEQYF.